The 2 T cell receptor beta chains below were found in one sample sequenced in a study of radiation and T cells in renal cell carcinoma. Assay: immunoSEQ multiplex PCR; the TCRdb copy retains only in-frame clones and omits some. The sample shows around 86,000 clones, around 86% of them seen only once. Time point here: blood 2 weeks post-SBRT. Treatment here: 15 Gy SBRT to primary tumor, nephrectomy 4 weeks later. The sequences come from blood, collected from a patient whose treatment included radiotherapy and nephrectomy. These receptors originate from a woman aged 45-65 years with renal cell carcinoma.

This clone was observed once. The genes are TRBV9 and TRBJ2-3; 7 nucleotides align to TRBD2. Germline CDR1 is SGDLS and CDR2 is YYNGEE. V lost 0 bases, J lost 5 bases, and 3 bases stayed unmatched. The CDR3 spans 14 residues. CDR3 DNA sequence: TGTGCCAGCAGCGTAGCAGCGGGGATAGATACGCAGTATTTT. It specifies CASSVAAGIDTQYF.

Here the CDR3 reads CASMGGENTEAFF. CDR3 nucleotide sequence: TGCGCCAGCATGGGAGGGGAGAACACTGAAGCTTTCTTT. V is TRBV10-2 and J is TRBJ1-1; weak D call: TRBD1 (5 bases). This CDR3 has 13 residues. Germline V gene data show CDR1 as WSHSY and CDR2 as SAAADI. V was clipped by 7 bases and J by 1 base, with 10 bases between them.